These 31 T cell receptor beta chains originate from one sample sequenced in a study of cytomegalovirus exposure and HLA in healthy donors. PCR involved 60 Vbeta and 13 Jbeta primers. Data came from immunoSEQ multiplex PCR; TCRdb stores just in-frame clones and leaves some out. The table lists approximately 120,000 clones, 81% of them singletons, with roughly 2% in the top ten. Material: PBMCs. These TCRs come from a woman in her 30s in good health and CMV-seronegative.

The chain recombines TRBV19 with TRBJ2-3, with D tentatively TRBD1 (6 bases). V gave up 8 bases and J gave up 0 bases, with 12 bases separating them. Germline CDR1 reads LNHDA; CDR2 reads SQIVND (reference sequence). CDR3 length equals 14 residues. In nucleotides, the CDR3 is TGTGCCAGTGGGCTCGGACAGAGCACAGATACGCAGTATTTT. The encoded protein is CASGLGQSTDTQYF.

As concerns this clone: Compared with germline, one end of the junction differs, possibly owing to a read error. The chain couples TRBV4-1 to TRBJ1-2, with D perhaps TRBD1 (5 bases). In germline, CDR1 is MGHRA, CDR2 YSYEKL. The CDR3 is made up of 13 amino acids. The CDR3: CASSQENAAGRIF. DNA for the CDR3: TGCGCCAGCAGCCAAGAAAACGCGGCAGGGAGGATCTTC.

This clone was seen only a few times. This chain connects TRBV5-1 to TRBJ2-2; 14 nucleotides align to TRBD2. V lost 3 bases to trimming and J lost 2 bases; unmatched junction nucleotides: 6. Germline CDR1 SGHRS, CDR2 YFSETQ. The CDR3 is made up of 18 amino acids. The CDR3 loop reads CASSSQTSGRGNTGELFF. The CDR3 bases are TGCGCCAGCAGCTCCCAGACTAGCGGGAGGGGTAACACCGGGGAGCTGTTTTTT. The full variable domain, its missing parts supplied by reference TRBV5-1 and TRBJ2-2, is KAGVTQTPRYLIKTRGQQVTLSCSPISGHRSVSWYQQTPGQGLQFLFEYFSETQRNKGNFPGRFSGRQFSNSRSEMNVSTLELGDSALYLCASSSQTSGRGNTGELFFGEGSRLTVL.

The rearrangement joins TRBV5-1 to TRBJ2-2, with a tentative D call TRBD2 (6 bases). The CDR3 has 16 residues. Trimming stripped 4 bases from V and 3 bases from J, with 16 bases between. CDR1 and CDR2 (germline): SGHRS, YFSETQ. The chain's CDR3 is CASSRSRDWDTGELFF. The CDR3 DNA follows: TGCGCCAGCAGCCGATCCCGGGACTGGGACACCGGGGAGCTGTTTTTT.

The J gene is TRBJ2-2, the V gene TRBV7-2; D ambiguous. This CDR3 has 17 amino acids. Trimming took off 2 bases at V and 2 bases at J, with 15 bases between the two ends. Germline CDR1 and CDR2: SGHTA and FQGNSA. The CDR3 sequence: CASSLRAPLRNTGELFF. CDR3 bases: TGTGCCAGCAGCTTACGCGCGCCACTAAGAAACACCGGGGAGCTGTTTTTT.

The gene calls are TRBV6-1 and TRBJ2-7; D is unresolved. Germline CDR1 is MNHNS and CDR2 is SASEGT. The V end lost 1 base, the J end lost 1 base, and 8 bases lay between the germline ends. This CDR3 region has 14 residues. CDR3 amino acids: CASSEVGSSYEQYF. The CDR3 nucleotides are TGTGCCAGCAGTGAAGTTGGCAGTTCCTACGAGCAGTACTTC.

V and J are TRBV21-1 and TRBJ2-5; the DNA was not used to check the table's D call, TRBD2. TRBV21-1 is marked as a pseudogene. This CDR3 spans 14 amino acids. The CDR3 here is CASSNLQLQETQYF. In DNA form, the CDR3 reads TGTGCCAGCAGCAACTTGCAACTACAAGAGACCCAGTACTTC.

The J gene is TRBJ1-4, the V gene TRBV7-8; possibly TRBD1 for D (6 bases). V was cut by 5 bases and J by 6 bases, with 10 bases left in between. Germline V lookup: CDR1 SGHVS, CDR2 FQNEAQ. This CDR3 is built from 13 residues. CDR3 sequence: CASSGRGYEKLFF. The CDR3 DNA reads TGTGCCAGCAGCGGCAGGGGTTATGAAAAACTGTTTTTT.

This clone was counted a few times. The chain couples TRBV9 to TRBJ2-1; 8 bases are shared with TRBD2. CDR3 length equals 15 residues. CDR1 and CDR2 (germline): SGDLS, YYNGEE. The V gene end was trimmed by 3 bases and the J gene end by 8 bases; junction bases not matched to a gene: 10. The CDR3 reads CASSATSGYIYEQFF. DNA of the CDR3: TGTGCCAGCAGCGCAACTAGCGGCTACATCTATGAGCAGTTCTTC.

The CDR3 region has the DNA TGTGCCTGGGGACTAGCGGTGACGGAGACCCAGTACTTC. Translation gives CAWGLAVTETQYF. The genes are TRBV30 and TRBJ2-5; 10 nucleotides align to TRBD2. V gave up 5 bases and J gave up 5 bases; unmatched junction bases: 5. The CDR3 runs 13 residues. Germline V CDR1 and CDR2: GTSNPN, SVGIG (reference sequence).

The genes are TRBV6-5 and TRBJ2-3; D perhaps matches TRBD1 (6 bases). This CDR3 region has 13 residues. V gave up 6 bases and J gave up 1 base, with 8 bases separating them. Germline V gene data show CDR1 as MNHEY and CDR2 as SVGAGI. CDR3 sequence reads: CASSAGGTDTQYF. The CDR3 nucleotides read TGTGCCAGCAGCGCAGGGGGCACAGATACGCAGTATTTT.

This clone has just a few counts. This sequence joins TRBV5-1 and TRBJ2-1; a weak D match, TRBD2 (6 bases). This CDR3 has 16 residues. Germline V gene sequence: CDR1 SGHRS, CDR2 YFSETQ. The V end lost 0 bases, the J end lost 9 bases, and 19 bases lay between the germline ends. The CDR3 DNA reads TGCGCCAGCAGCTTGGGCGACGGGGGATCGGGGCGTGAGCAGTTCTTC. Its protein product is CASSLGDGGSGREQFF.

The chain joins TRBV27 to TRBJ2-3; D unclear. CDR3 size: 15 residues. Germline V gene sequence: CDR1 MNHEY, CDR2 SMNVEV (reference sequence). V was shortened by 3 bases and J by 2 bases, with 12 bases between the two germline ends. The CDR3 loop reads CASSFLSEFTDTQYF. The DNA of the CDR3 is TGTGCCAGCAGTTTCTTGTCGGAGTTCACAGATACGCAGTATTTT.

The V gene is TRBV7-2, the J gene TRBJ2-1, with a tentative D call TRBD2 (6 bases). The length of the CDR3 is 14 residues. Trimming left V 2 bases short and J 5 bases short, with 10 bases between. Germline V CDR1 and CDR2: SGHTA, FQGNSA. CDR3 sequence reads: CASSLKRANNEQFF. CDR3 bases: TGTGCCAGCAGCTTAAAGCGGGCCAACAATGAGCAGTTCTTC.

This clone has only one observation. The rearrangement uses TRBV5-1 and TRBJ2-3; D might be TRBD2 (6 bases). Germline CDR1 is SGHRS and CDR2 is YFSETQ. Trimming removed 0 bases from V and 6 bases from J, with 11 bases in between. The CDR3 contains 14 residues. In DNA form, the CDR3 reads TGCGCCAGCAGCTTGGGGGAAGCGGGTGATACGCAGTATTTT. Translating it yields CASSLGEAGDTQYF.

As for this clone: The sample has other DNA sequences that encode this CDR3 too. The chain is built from TRBV28 and TRBJ2-1; 8 bases align to TRBD1. The CDR3 has 13 amino acids. Germline V lookup: CDR1 MDHEN, CDR2 SYDVKM. V lost 5 bases to trimming and J lost 16 bases; unmatched junction nucleotides: 13. CDR3 bases: TGTGCCAGCAGTACTAAAATCGGACAGGGTCCCTTCTTC. Translating gives CASSTKIGQGPFF.

This chain connects TRBV6-1 to TRBJ2-7, with TRBD1 matching over 8 bases. CDR3 size: 14 residues. The V and J ends lost 10 bases and 4 bases, in that order; junction bases with no gene match: 12. CDR1 MNHNS and CDR2 SASEGT come from the germline V gene. CDR3 bases: TGTGCCACCTACCAGGGGGACAGGAAATACGAGCAGTACTTC. Its protein is CATYQGDRKYEQYF.

Details on this clone: Other DNA sequences in the same sample also yield this CDR3. The chain links TRBV6-6 to TRBJ2-5; D possibly corresponds to TRBD1 (5 bases). Germline V gene data show CDR1 as MNHNY and CDR2 as SVGAGI (reference sequence). The CDR3 covers 14 residues. The V end was cut by 4 bases, the J end by 7 bases, with 16 bases between. The CDR3 region is CASSWAAGSRTQYF. As DNA, the CDR3 is TGTGCCAGCAGTTGGGCAGCAGGGTCAAGGACCCAGTACTTC.

The J gene is TRBJ2-2, the V gene TRBV7-9; no definite D call. V was pared by 2 bases and J by 5 bases, with 3 bases between. This CDR3 comprises 12 residues. Germline V gene data show CDR1 as SEHNR and CDR2 as FQNEAQ (reference sequence). The chain's CDR3 is CASSLTTGELFF. The CDR3 DNA sequence: TGTGCCAGCAGCTTAACAACCGGGGAGCTGTTTTTT.

This sequence joins TRBV6-4 and TRBJ2-2; possible D gene TRBD1, 6 bases. Germline CDR1 is MRHNA and CDR2 is SNTAGT. CDR3 size: 13 residues. Trimming left V 3 bases short and J 6 bases short, with 8 bases between. For the CDR3, the DNA is TGTGCCAGCAGTGAAGCAGGGGCCGGGGAGCTGTTTTTT. Its protein product is CASSEAGAGELFF.

This chain uses TRBV10-3 with TRBJ2-1, with 13 bases fitting TRBD2. The CDR3 covers 18 residues. CDR1 and CDR2 (germline): ENHRY, SYGVKD. Unmatched junction bases numbered 15, after V lost 3 bases and J lost 10 bases. Here the CDR3 reads CAISDLIGGLAGVREQFF. CDR3 nucleotide sequence: TGTGCCATCAGTGATCTGATCGGAGGACTAGCGGGAGTCCGGGAGCAGTTCTTC.

V and J are TRBV7-8 and TRBJ1-1, with no clear D. This CDR3 is built from 12 residues. Per the germline V gene, CDR1 is SGHVS and CDR2 is FQNEAQ. Trimming cost V 5 bases and J 4 bases, with 8 bases left between them. CDR3: CASSPRGTEAFF. CDR3 bases: TGTGCCAGCAGCCCTCGGGGCACTGAAGCTTTCTTT.

The chain has TRBV27 and TRBJ2-1; no reliable D call. V was shortened by 0 bases and J by 9 bases, with 6 bases between the two germline ends. Germline CDR1 MNHEY, CDR2 SMNVEV (reference sequence). The CDR3 sequence is 12 residues long. The CDR3 DNA sequence: TGTGCCAGCAGTTTATCTAGCAGTGAGCAGTTCTTC. It encodes CASSLSSSEQFF.

The chain uses TRBV5-1 and TRBJ1-2; 11 nucleotides align to TRBD1. The CDR3 is 17 amino acids. The V and J ends lost 4 bases and 3 bases, in that order; junction bases with no gene match: 11. CDR1 is SGHRS and CDR2 is YFSETQ in the germline V gene. The CDR3 loop is CASSGGQGVHFDYGYTF. In DNA, the CDR3 is TGCGCCAGCAGCGGGGGACAGGGGGTACACTTCGACTATGGCTACACCTTC.

The rearrangement uses TRBV7-2 and TRBJ2-3, with TRBD2 identical over 11 bases. Germline V lookup: CDR1 SGHTA, CDR2 FQGNSA. The J segment lost 3 bases and the V segment lost 6 bases, leaving 5 bases of the junction unmatched. The CDR3 loop spans 15 amino acids. DNA for the CDR3: TGTGCCAGCAGTAATAGCGGGAGGGTAACAGATACGCAGTATTTT. It codes for CASSNSGRVTDTQYF.

This rearrangement joins TRBV28 to TRBJ2-1; 12 nucleotides align to TRBD2. The germline V gene encodes CDR1 MDHEN and CDR2 SYDVKM. The junction had 14 bases not matched to a gene; V was cut back by 8 bases and J by 12 bases. The CDR3 contains 15 residues. CDR3 sequence: CASRLGLAGKGGQFF. The DNA for the CDR3 is TGTGCCAGCCGTCTCGGACTAGCGGGAAAGGGGGGGCAGTTCTTC.

The rearrangement links TRBV10-1 to TRBJ2-1; maybe TRBD1 (5 bases). The CDR3 is 19 residues long. Trimming removed 2 bases at V and 0 bases at J, with 20 bases between. Germline V gene data show CDR1 as WNHNN and CDR2 as SYGVQD (reference sequence). The CDR3 loop reads CASSENRARAERSYNEQFF. CDR3 nucleotides: TGCGCCAGCAGTGAGAATCGTGCCAGGGCGGAGCGCTCCTACAATGAGCAGTTCTTC.

The CDR3 here is CASSSGYEQYF. In DNA, the CDR3 is TGCGCCAGCAGCTCAGGCTACGAGCAGTACTTC. The chain is built from TRBV10-2 and TRBJ2-7; D ambiguous. CDR1 WSHSY and CDR2 SAAADI come from the germline V gene. V was trimmed by 6 bases and J by 3 bases, leaving 6 bases between them. The CDR3 runs to 11 residues.

The chain employs TRBV28 and TRBJ2-7, with 12 bases lining up with TRBD1. In germline, CDR1 is MDHEN, CDR2 SYDVKM. J lost 3 bases, V lost 3 bases, and 3 bases had no gene match. The CDR3 loop spans 15 amino acids. CDR3 amino acids: CASSLRDRGLYEQYF. For the CDR3, the DNA is TGTGCCAGCAGTTTGCGGGACAGGGGGCTCTACGAGCAGTACTTC. Supplemented by reference TRBV28 and TRBJ2-7, the full variable domain reads DVKVTQSSRYLVKRTGEKVFLECVQDMDHENMFWYRQDPGLGLRLIYFSYDVKMKEKGDIPEGYSVSREKKERFSLILESASTNQTSMYLCASSLRDRGLYEQYFGPGTRLTVT.

The chain recombines TRBV7-8 with TRBJ1-3; 7 nucleotides agree with TRBD1. V was pared by 5 bases and J by 0 bases, with 10 bases of the junction left unmatched. CDR3 length: 17 amino acids. Germline values: CDR1 SGHVS, CDR2 FQNEAQ. CDR3 amino acids: CASSHWTGLSSGNTIYF. CDR3 nucleotide sequence: TGTGCCAGCAGCCATTGGACAGGTTTGAGCTCTGGAAACACCATATATTTT. Drawing the rest from reference TRBV7-8 and TRBJ1-3, the complete variable domain is GAGVSQSPRYKVAKRGQDVALRCDPISGHVSLFWYQQALGQGPEFLTYFQNEAQLDKSGLPSDRFFAERPEGSVSTLKIQRTQQEDSAVYLCASSHWTGLSSGNTIYFGEGSWLTVV.

The genes are TRBV6-5 and TRBJ1-5; TRBD1 is a possible D gene (5 bases). V lost 2 bases and J 7 bases, leaving 12 bases between the germline ends. Germline V gene lookup returns CDR1 MNHEY and CDR2 SVGAGI. The CDR3 spans 14 residues. CDR3: CASSYTSQGQPQHF. The CDR3, as DNA: TGTGCCAGCAGTTACACTTCCCAGGGACAGCCCCAGCATTTT.